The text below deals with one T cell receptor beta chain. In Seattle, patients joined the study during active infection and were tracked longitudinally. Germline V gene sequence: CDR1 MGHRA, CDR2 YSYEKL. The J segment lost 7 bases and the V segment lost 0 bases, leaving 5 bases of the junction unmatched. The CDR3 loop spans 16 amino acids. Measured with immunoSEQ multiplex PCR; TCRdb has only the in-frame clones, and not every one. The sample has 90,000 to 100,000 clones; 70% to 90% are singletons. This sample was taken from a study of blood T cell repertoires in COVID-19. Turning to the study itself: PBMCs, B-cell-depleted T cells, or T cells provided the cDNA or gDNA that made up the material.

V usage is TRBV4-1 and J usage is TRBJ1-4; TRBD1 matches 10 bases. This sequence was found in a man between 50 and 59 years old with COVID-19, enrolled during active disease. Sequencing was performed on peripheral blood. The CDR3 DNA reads TGCGCCAGCAGCCAAGATTGGACAGGGGGGTTTGAAAAACTGTTTTTT. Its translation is CASSQDWTGGFEKLFF.